This TCR beta chain appears in the sequencing data of a study of vaccination and CD4 T cells after COVID-19. Treatment given: approximately 9-day PBMC culture with coronavirus spike peptide pools or control peptides (ViraFEST assay). First, ViraFEST expanded antigen-specific T cells with peptide pools, and next it sequenced the TCRs. The germline V and J ends were trimmed by 2 bases and 1 base, with 3 bases remaining between them. Per the germline V gene, CDR1 is ENHRY and CDR2 is SYGVKD. This CDR3 contains 13 residues. With regard to this clonotype: No antigen is known for it.

An Oncomine TCR Beta short-read assay was used to sequence the DNA from cultured CD4+ T cells. A single record per CDR3 protein comes from TCRdb applying MiXCR to the PCR reads. The table records about 10,000 distinct CDR3 sequences, roughly 45% of them present only once. Study-level findings and limits: Spike mono-reactivity applied to 304 of 307 vaccine-specific clones detected in convalescent patients.

The J gene is TRBJ1-3, the V gene TRBV10-3, with D uncertain. The material sequenced was CD4+ T cells from blood, cultured in vitro. The sequence was collected from a human donor who had recovered from COVID-19. The CDR3: CAISEGSGNTIYF. The CDR3 coding sequence is TGTGCCATCAGTGAGGGATCTGGAAACACCATATATTTT.